This entry concerns a single TCR beta chain. Antigen unknown. The data were obtained in a study of post-analysis software for immune sequencing data. Whole-study context: The disease courses spanned relapsing-remitting, secondary progressive and progressive-relapsing forms of multiple sclerosis.

Study-wide results and caveats: Patients showed TRBV5-6, TRBV5-1 and TRBV20-1 among four to six TRBV segments more frequent than in controls. Strong same-batch co-clustering of samples appeared with F measure clustering. Normalized Chao1 diversity in multiple sclerosis patients fell significantly below that of controls.

V dropped 4 bases and J dropped 1 base, with 7 bases sitting between them. Per germline, CDR1 LNHNV and CDR2 YYDKDF (reference sequence). The CDR3 covers 13 residues. The TCR beta cDNA libraries contained unique molecular identifiers. From the PCR reads, TCRdb called clonotypes with MiXCR, one entry per CDR3 protein. The sample includes roughly 410,000 distinct CDR3 sequences, about a third of them seen just once. This clonotype was sampled from a girl between 10 and 17 years old with multiple sclerosis. The sequenced sample consisted of blood. The chain links TRBV15 to TRBJ2-5, with D unresolved. In DNA, the CDR3 is TGTGCCACCAGCATTCAGCTCCAAGAGACCCAGTACTTC. This gives the protein CATSIQLQETQYF.